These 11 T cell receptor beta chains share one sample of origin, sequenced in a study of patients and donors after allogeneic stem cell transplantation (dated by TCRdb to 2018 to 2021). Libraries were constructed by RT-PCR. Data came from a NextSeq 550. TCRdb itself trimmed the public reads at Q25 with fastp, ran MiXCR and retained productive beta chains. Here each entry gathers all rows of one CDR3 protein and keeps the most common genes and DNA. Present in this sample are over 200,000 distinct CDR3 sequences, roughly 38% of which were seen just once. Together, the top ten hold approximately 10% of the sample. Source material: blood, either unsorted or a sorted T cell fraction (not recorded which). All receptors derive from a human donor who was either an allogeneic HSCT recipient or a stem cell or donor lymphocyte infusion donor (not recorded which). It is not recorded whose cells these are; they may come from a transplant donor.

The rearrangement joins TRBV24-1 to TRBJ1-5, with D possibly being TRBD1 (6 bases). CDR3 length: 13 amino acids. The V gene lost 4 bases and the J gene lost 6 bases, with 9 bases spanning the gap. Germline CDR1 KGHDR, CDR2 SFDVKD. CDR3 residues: CATSEQGGQPQHF. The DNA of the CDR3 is TGTGCCACCAGTGAACAGGGCGGTCAGCCCCAGCATTTT.

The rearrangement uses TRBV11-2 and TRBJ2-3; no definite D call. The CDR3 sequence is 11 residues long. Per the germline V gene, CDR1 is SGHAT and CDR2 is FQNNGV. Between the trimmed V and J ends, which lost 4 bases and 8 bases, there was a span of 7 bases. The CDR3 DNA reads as TGTGCCAGCAGCTCCCAATTTACGCAGTATTTT. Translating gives CASSSQFTQYF.

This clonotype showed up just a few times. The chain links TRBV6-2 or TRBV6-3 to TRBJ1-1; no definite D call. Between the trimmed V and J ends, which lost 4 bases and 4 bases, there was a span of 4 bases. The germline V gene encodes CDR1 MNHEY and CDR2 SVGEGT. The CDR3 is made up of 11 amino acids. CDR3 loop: CASSSGTEAFF. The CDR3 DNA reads TGTGCCAGCAGTTCCGGCACTGAAGCTTTCTTT.

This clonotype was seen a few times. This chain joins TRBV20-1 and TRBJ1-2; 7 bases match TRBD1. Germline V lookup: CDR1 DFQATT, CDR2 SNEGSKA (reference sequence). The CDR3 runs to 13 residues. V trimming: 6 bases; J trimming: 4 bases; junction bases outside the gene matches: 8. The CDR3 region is CSARGDSVYGYTF. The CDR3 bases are TGCAGTGCCCGAGGGGACAGCGTCTATGGCTACACCTTC.

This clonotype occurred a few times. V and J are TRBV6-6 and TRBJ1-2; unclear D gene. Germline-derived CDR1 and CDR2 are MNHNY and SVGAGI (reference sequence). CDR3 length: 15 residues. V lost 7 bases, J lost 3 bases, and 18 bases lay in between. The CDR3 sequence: CASTRESALHYGYTF. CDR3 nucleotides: TGTGCCAGCACACGGGAAAGTGCCTTGCACTATGGCTACACCTTC.

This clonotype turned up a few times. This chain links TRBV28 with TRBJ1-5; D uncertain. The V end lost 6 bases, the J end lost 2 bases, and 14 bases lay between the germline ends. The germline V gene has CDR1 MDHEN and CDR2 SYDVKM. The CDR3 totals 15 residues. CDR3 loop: CASRPGLGGNQPQHF. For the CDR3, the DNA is TGTGCCAGCAGACCGGGCCTTGGTGGCAATCAGCCCCAGCATTTT.

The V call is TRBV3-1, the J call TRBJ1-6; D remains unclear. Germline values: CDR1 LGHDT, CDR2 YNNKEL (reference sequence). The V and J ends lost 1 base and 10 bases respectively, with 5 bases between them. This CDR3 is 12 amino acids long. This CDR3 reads CASSQGWSPLHF. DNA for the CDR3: TGTGCCAGCAGCCAAGGCTGGTCACCCCTCCACTTT. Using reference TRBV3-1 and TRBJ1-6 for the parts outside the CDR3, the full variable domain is DTAVSQTPKYLVTQMGNDKSIKCEQNLGHDTMYWYKQDSKKFLKIMFSYNNKELIINETVPNRFSPKSPDKAHLNLHINSLELGDSAVYFCASSQGWSPLHFGNGTRLTVT.

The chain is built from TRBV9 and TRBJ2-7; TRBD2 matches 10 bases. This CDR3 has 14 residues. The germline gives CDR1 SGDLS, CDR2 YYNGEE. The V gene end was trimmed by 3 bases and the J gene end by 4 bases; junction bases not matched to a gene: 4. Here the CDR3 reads CASSAGLAVYEQYF. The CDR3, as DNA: TGTGCCAGCAGCGCAGGACTAGCGGTATACGAGCAGTACTTC.

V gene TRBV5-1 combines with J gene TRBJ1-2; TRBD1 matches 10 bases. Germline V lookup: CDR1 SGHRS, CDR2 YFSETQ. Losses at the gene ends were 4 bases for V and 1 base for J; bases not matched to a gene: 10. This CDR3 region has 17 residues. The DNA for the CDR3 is TGCGCCAGCAGCCCGGGGGACAGGGGAACTTTTAACTATGGCTACACCTTC. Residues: CASSPGDRGTFNYGYTF.

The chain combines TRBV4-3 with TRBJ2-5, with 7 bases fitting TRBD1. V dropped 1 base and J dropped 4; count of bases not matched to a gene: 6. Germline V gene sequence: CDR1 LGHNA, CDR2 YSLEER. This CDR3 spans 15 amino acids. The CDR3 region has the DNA TGCGCCAGCAGCCAAGTTGGCGCAGGGGGAGAGACCCAGTACTTC. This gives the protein CASSQVGAGGETQYF.

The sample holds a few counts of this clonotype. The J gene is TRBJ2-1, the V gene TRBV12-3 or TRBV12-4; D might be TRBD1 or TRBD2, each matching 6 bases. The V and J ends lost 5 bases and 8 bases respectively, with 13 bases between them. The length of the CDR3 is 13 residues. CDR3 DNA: TGTGCCAGCAGTCTCCTCGGGGGCGATGAGCAGTTCTTC. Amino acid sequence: CASSLLGGDEQFF.